In its sample, the clone carrying this TCR beta chain was seen a few times. The record originates from a study of T-cell memory formation after mild COVID-19. CDR3 length: 15 amino acids. The germline CDR1 and CDR2 sequences are LGHDT and YNNKEL (reference sequence). Trimming cost V 0 bases and J 4 bases, with 10 bases left between them. TCRdb itself ran the 5' RACE reads through MiXCR, one entry per CDR3 protein. The sample lists some 290,000 distinct CDR3 sequences, 15% to 20% occurring once. The source of this sequence is a man between 18 and 29 years old who had mild COVID-19 (a few samples of this study predate the infection). Cell type and time point are not known. Material for sequencing was PBMCs or a T cell subset sorted from them (not recorded which). V usage is TRBV3-1 and J usage is TRBJ1-3, with a tentative D call TRBD1 (6 bases). CDR3 sequence (DNA): TGTGCCAGCAGCCAAGATCGGGGGCTCGGAAACACCATATATTTT. Its protein product is CASSQDRGLGNTIYF.